A selection of T cell receptor beta chains follows, all from one sample in a study of radiotherapy plus CTLA-4 blockade in lung cancer. Repertoires were generated with immunoSEQ multiplex PCR, while TCRdb's copy carries only in-frame clones and drops some. Here the sample spans tens of thousands of clones, over 55% being singletons. The material sequenced was peripheral blood, taken from a patient treated with radiotherapy plus ipilimumab. The source of these receptors is a human donor with non-small cell lung cancer whose response to radiotherapy plus ipilimumab could not be evaluated. The CDR3 runs from the conserved cysteine through the conserved F or W. The D gene is left open where the match is weak. Size values are once, few and many counts, or a class for expanded clones, and some rows have none.

d_call j_call v_call clone_size cdr3_nt cdr3_aa
TRBD2 TRBJ2-1 TRBV7-2 . TGTGCCAGCAGCCCCCAGGGGACTAGCGGGAGGAGCTCCTACAATGAGCAGTTCTTC CASSPQGTSGRSSYNEQFF
. TRBJ1-1 TRBV7-2 . TGTGCCAGCAGCCCCCTCGGGGGCACTGAAGCTTTCTTT CASSPLGGTEAFF
. TRBJ1-1 TRBV28 once TGTGCCAGCAGGACACCAAACACTGAAGCTTTCTTT CASRTPNTEAFF
. TRBJ2-7 TRBV28 . TGTGCCAGCAGCCCCCTCGAGGTTGATATCTCCTACGAGCAGTACTTC CASSPLEVDISYEQYF
. TRBJ2-5 TRBV2 . TGTGCCAGCAGCAGGGACATTCAAGAGACCCAGTACTTC CASSRDIQETQYF
. TRBJ2-1 TRBV19 . TGTGCCAGTAGTACCAGGGGCCTGGAGCAGTTCTTC CASSTRGLEQFF
TRBD2 TRBJ2-1 TRBV7-9 . TGTGCCAGCAGCGTTGGACTAGCGGTTAATGAGCAGTTCTTC CASSVGLAVNEQFF
TRBD2 TRBJ2-6 TRBV27 once TGTGCCAGCAGTTCTGGACTAGTTGCTGGGGCCAACGTCCTGACTTTC CASSSGLVAGANVLTF
. TRBJ2-2 TRBV11-2 . TGTGCCAGCAGCTCGCGGGCTACGAACACCGGGGAGCTGTTTTTT CASSSRATNTGELFF
TRBD2 TRBJ2-7 TRBV14 few TGTGCCAGCAGCCAAGATCTACCGGGAGGGCCGATCTTTTCTACGGAGCAGTACTTC CASSQDLPGGPIFSTEQYF
. TRBJ1-2 TRBV5-1 . TGCGCCAGCAGCCAAACAATAACACAGGGATCCAGCTATGGCTACACCTTC CASSQTITQGSSYGYTF
. TRBJ2-7 TRBV27 . TGTGCCAGCAGTCCAAACCCCCCACCTAGCCTTGACTCCTACGAGCAGTACTTC CASSPNPPPSLDSYEQYF
TRBD2 TRBJ2-1 TRBV30 . TGTGCCTGGACCGAACCACATAGCGGGAGGGGTTACAATGAGCAGTTCTTC CAWTEPHSGRGYNEQFF
TRBD2 TRBJ2-7 TRBV7-9 . TGTGCCAGCAGCTTCCGGGGGGACGGATCCTACGAGCAGTACTTC CASSFRGDGSYEQYF
. TRBJ2-1 TRBV5-1 . TGCGCCAGCAGCTTGGCTGGAGACTCCTACAATGAGCAGTTCTTC CASSLAGDSYNEQFF
TRBD1 TRBJ1-3 TRBV6-5 . TGTGCCAGCAGGGACGACAGGGGAACTGGAAACACCATATATTTT CASRDDRGTGNTIYF
TRBD1 TRBJ1-4 TRBV2 . TGTGCCAGCAGAGCCGGGACAGGGGGTTTAGAAAAACTGTTTTTT CASRAGTGGLEKLFF
TRBD1 TRBJ2-5 TRBV29-1 few TGCAGCGTAGCAACCGGGACAGGGGAGGAGACCCAGTACTTC CSVATGTGEETQYF
. TRBJ2-6 TRBV30 . TGTGCCTGCAGGAACAGAGCAGGGGCCAACGTCCTGACTTTC CACRNRAGANVLTF
TRBD1 TRBJ1-3 TRBV30 . TGTGCCTGGAGTCGACAGGGGGCACATACCATATATTTT CAWSRQGAHTIYF
TRBD2 TRBJ2-7 TRBV6-6 . TGTGCCAGCGATTCCGGGACTAGCGGGAGTTACGAGCAGTACTTC CASDSGTSGSYEQYF
. TRBJ1-1 TRBV5-4 . TGTGCCAGCACCTTCGGAGGGAACACGAACACTGAAGCTTTCTTT CASTFGGNTNTEAFF
. TRBJ2-2 TRBV28 few TGTGCCAGCAGTTTGGCCACCGGGGAGCTGTTTTTT CASSLATGELFF
. TRBJ2-6 TRBV29-1 . TGCAGCGTTTACTCTGGGGCCAACGTCCTGACTTTC CSVYSGANVLTF
TRBD1 TRBJ2-1 TRBV27 . TGTGCCAGCAGTTTCCCCAGGGGGATCTACAATGAGCAGTTCTTC CASSFPRGIYNEQFF
TRBD2 TRBJ2-7 TRBV27 . TGTGCCAGCAGTTTATCACGGGAGGGACTCTACGAGCAGTACTTC CASSLSREGLYEQYF
TRBD1 TRBJ1-1 TRBV29-1 . TGCAGCGTCGGACAGGGACTGAGTGGGACTGAAGCTTTCTTT CSVGQGLSGTEAFF
. TRBJ1-5 TRBV6-1 . TGTGCCAGCAGTGAAACAGGACGTCAGCCCCAGCATTTT CASSETGRQPQHF
. TRBJ2-2 TRBV5-1 few TGCGCCAGCCGACTTGCTGGGGAGCTGTTTTTT CASRLAGELFF
TRBD2 TRBJ2-7 TRBV19 . TGTGCCAGTAGTCGGACTAGCTCCGAGCAGTACTTC CASSRTSSEQYF
. TRBJ2-1 TRBV30 . TGTGCCTGGTCCCGCCCGGGACTTGAATCTGACAATGAGCAGTTCTTC CAWSRPGLESDNEQFF
TRBD1 TRBJ2-3 TRBV6-5 few TGTGCCAGCAGTTACTCGACAGGGTCGGATACGCAGTATTTT CASSYSTGSDTQYF
. TRBJ2-7 TRBV5-4 . TGTGCCAGCAGCTTGGCCCCAGGACTCGGAAACGAGCAGTACTTC CASSLAPGLGNEQYF
. TRBJ1-2 TRBV7-2 . TGTGCCAGCAGCTTAGGTTCGGCTAACTATGGCTACACCTTC CASSLGSANYGYTF
TRBD2 TRBJ2-7 TRBV9 . TGTGCCAGCAGCCCCTTATCGGTAGCGGGAGGGAACGAGCAGTACTTC CASSPLSVAGGNEQYF
TRBD1 TRBJ2-7 TRBV19 few TGTGCCAGCCTCGCTGGGCAGGGGGCAACCTACGAGCAGTACTTC CASLAGQGATYEQYF
. TRBJ1-4 TRBV30 few TGTGCCTGTGCCCCGGGTCAAGGAATCGAAAAACTGTTTTTT CACAPGQGIEKLFF
TRBD2 TRBJ2-3 TRBV5-6 . TGTGCCAGCAGGATCGTGGGGGGGACGCAGTATTTT CASRIVGGTQYF
TRBD1 TRBJ1-4 TRBV28 few TGTGCCAGCAGTCCCCTGGACAGGACGACTAATGAAAAACTGTTTTTT CASSPLDRTTNEKLFF
TRBD2 TRBJ2-7 TRBV5-6 . TGTGCCAGCAGCTCACTGAGCGGGAGGGGCTCCTACGAGCAGTACTTC CASSSLSGRGSYEQYF